This T cell receptor beta chain derives from a study of T cells in localized non-small cell lung cancer. Findings and caveats of the study: Among blood samples, higher T cell density accompanied longer overall survival. The tumor had only one region sequenced, so heterogeneity remains possible.

Using immunoSEQ multiplex PCR, the repertoire was profiled, and TCRdb retains in-frame clones only, with some absent. This sample has around 34,000 clones, with 93% found just once. On this clone: Antigen: not known.

The starting material was peripheral blood, obtained before any cancer treatment. The sequence came from a female donor over 55 with stage I lung adenocarcinoma.

CDR3 amino acids: CASRQASQNTEAFF. For the CDR3, the DNA is TGTGCCAGCAGACAAGCTTCACAGAACACTGAAGCTTTCTTT. The chain joins TRBV11-3 to TRBJ1-1; D ambiguous. CDR1 SGHNT and CDR2 YENEEA come from the germline V gene. The ends were cut back, 6 bases at V and 1 base at J, with 12 bases in the middle. CDR3 length equals 14 residues.